This T cell receptor (beta chain) derives from a study of blood T cells in healthy people across ages (dated by TCRdb to 2013 to 2016). Some background on the complete study: In model experiments, template switching captured roughly one uniquely barcoded TCR beta cDNA molecule for every two T cells. Age-related changes in TCR beta repertoire diversity were measured in the study by deep sequencing normalized with unique cDNA molecular identifiers. The donors were divided into four age groups: young (average 16 years), middle-aged (about 40), aged (under 70) and long-lived (roughly 88). Donors of different ages were randomly distributed across sequencing lanes to avoid experimental bias. The study analyzed two additional independent replicas of 1 million unique cDNA reads from the same blood draw for two donors, one aged 18 to 29 and one aged 80 or older. The research as a whole found: The CMV infection status of donors was not known, potentially confounding age-related changes in expanded clonotypes. Estimates of total diversity based on one million sequenced T cells were considered lower bounds and underestimates. Compared with the aged group, the long-lived group had more naive CD4+ T cells, fewer expanded clones and increased TCR diversity, suggesting age selection. Observed TCR beta diversity correlated strongly with the percentage of naive T cells measured by flow cytometry. As age increased, observed TCR beta diversity per million T cells dropped in a roughly linear way, and a significant reduction was already evident by age 40. Bulk unsorted PBMC profiling prevented conclusive comparison of naive and antigen-experienced compartments.

Worth noting for this clonotype: The antigen it recognizes is unknown. Within one base of it there is no much larger clone, and no base qualities were kept.

The library came from 5' RACE. Sequencing instrument: Illumina HiSeq 2500. A second PCR of about 6 to 12 cycles was run with a J-beta primer mix and a sample-barcoded 5' primer. A unique molecular identifier was introduced onto each TCR beta cDNA molecule by a template-switch 5' adaptor carrying 12 random nucleotides. Each sample yielded at least 3 million CDR3-containing paired-end reads. All of the RNA was converted into first-strand cDNA using the Mint cDNA synthesis kit, with a TRBC-specific oligonucleotide serving as the primer. After uracil-DNA glycosylase treatment, a first 18-cycle PCR used universal primers M1SS and BC2_uni_R on all cDNA. Per the authors' processing: Each sample was normalized by randomly selecting 1 million high-quality reads, each carrying a distinct molecular identifier. Reads with shared molecular identifiers were discarded instead of being binned into consensus sequences. MiTCR, set to a Q25 quality threshold and the strictest error-elimination algorithm, was used for CDR3 identification, clonotype clustering and error correction. A nonparametric unseen species model with Euler transformation was used to estimate a lower bound on total TCR beta diversity. Starting from the raw public reads, TCRdb applied fastp trimming at Q25, assembled clones with MiXCR and retained in-frame beta chains. Duplicate CDR3 protein sequences are folded into a single record with the most common DNA and genes. Here the V and J calls rest on TCRdb's processing, not on the authors' analysis. Within this sample are about a million distinct CDR3 sequences, with just over 50% of them counted one time only. About 20% of the sample is in the top ten clones.

The CDR3 runs 15 residues from the cysteine to the phenylalanine. The sequence is cut down to CDR3 DNA, 45 bases in frame from base 1. V loses 6 bases at its end and J loses 6 bases; junction bases beyond the gene matches: 16. The germline V gene provides CDR1 SQVTM and CDR2 ANQGSEA. Systemically healthy Caucasian individuals from Russia, around 38 in total and aged roughly 6 to 100 years, were included as donors. Ten milliliters of peripheral blood were drawn from each donor into EDTA-treated Vacutainer tubes. Ficoll-Paque density-gradient centrifugation was used to isolate PBMCs, with at least 7 million per sample. Total RNA was extracted from PBMCs with Trizol reagent, with at least 5 micrograms obtained per sample. For every donor, an aliquot of PBMCs went through flow cytometry to measure the percentages of naive CD45RAhigh/CD27high T cells.

This clonotype originated in an older woman in good health. Sequencing was performed on blood. Recombination joined TRBV29-1 with TRBJ1-1, with 7 bases matching TRBD1. At the DNA level, the sequence is TGCAGCGTGGCTTACGTAAGACAGGGAAACTCTGAAGCTTTCTTT. This is translated as CSVAYVRQGNSEAFF.